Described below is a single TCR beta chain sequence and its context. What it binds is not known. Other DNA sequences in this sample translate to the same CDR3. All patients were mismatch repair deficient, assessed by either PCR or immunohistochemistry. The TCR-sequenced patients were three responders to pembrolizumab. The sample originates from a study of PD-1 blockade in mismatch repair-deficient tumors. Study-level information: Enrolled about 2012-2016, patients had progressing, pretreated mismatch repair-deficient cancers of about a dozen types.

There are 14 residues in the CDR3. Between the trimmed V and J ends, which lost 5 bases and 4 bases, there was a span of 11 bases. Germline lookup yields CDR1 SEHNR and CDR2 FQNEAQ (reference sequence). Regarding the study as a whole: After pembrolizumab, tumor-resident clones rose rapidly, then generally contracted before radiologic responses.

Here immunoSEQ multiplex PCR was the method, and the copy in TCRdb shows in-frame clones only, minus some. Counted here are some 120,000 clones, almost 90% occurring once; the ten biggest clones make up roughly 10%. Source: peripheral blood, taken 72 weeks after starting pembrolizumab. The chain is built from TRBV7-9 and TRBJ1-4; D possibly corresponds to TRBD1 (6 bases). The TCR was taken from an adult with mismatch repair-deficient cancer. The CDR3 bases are TGTGCCAGCAGCCCGGACAGTTATAATGAAAAACTGTTTTTT. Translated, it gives CASSPDSYNEKLFF.